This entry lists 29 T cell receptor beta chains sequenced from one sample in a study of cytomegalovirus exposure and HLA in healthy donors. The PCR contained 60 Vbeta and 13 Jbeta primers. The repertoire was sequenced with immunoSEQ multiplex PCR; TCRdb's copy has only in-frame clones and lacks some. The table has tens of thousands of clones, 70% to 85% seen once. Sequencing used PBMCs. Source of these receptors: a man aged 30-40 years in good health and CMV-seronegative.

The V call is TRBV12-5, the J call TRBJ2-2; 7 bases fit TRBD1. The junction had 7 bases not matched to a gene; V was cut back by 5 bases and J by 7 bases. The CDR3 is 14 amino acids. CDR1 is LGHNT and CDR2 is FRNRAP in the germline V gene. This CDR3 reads CASGPGTANGELFF. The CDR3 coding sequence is TGTGCTAGTGGTCCCGGGACAGCAAACGGGGAGCTGTTTTTT.

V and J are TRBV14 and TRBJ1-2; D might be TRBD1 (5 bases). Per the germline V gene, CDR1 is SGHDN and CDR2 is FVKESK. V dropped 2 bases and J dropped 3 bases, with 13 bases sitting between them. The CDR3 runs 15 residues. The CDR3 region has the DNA TGTGCCAGCAGCCAAACGGCAGGGTCATACTATGGCTACACCTTC. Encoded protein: CASSQTAGSYYGYTF.

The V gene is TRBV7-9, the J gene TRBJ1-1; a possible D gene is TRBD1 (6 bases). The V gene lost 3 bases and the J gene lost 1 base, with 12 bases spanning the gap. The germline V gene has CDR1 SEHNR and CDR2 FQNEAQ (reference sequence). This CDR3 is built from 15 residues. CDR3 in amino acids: CASSFQQGWNTEAFF. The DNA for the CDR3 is TGTGCCAGCAGCTTCCAACAGGGTTGGAACACTGAAGCTTTCTTT.

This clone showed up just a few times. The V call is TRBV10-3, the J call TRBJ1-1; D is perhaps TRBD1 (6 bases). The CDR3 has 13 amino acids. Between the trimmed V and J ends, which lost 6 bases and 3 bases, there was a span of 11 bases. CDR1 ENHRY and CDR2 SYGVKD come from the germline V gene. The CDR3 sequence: CAIRDPGDTEAFF. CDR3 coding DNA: TGTGCCATCAGGGACCCAGGGGACACTGAAGCTTTCTTT.

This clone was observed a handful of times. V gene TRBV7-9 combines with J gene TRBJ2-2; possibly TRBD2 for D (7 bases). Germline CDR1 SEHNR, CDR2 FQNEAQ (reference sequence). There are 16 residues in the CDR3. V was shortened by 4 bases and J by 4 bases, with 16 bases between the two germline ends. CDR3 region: CASSSPGGAGTGELFF. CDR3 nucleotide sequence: TGTGCCAGCAGCTCGCCGGGGGGCGCAGGCACCGGGGAGCTGTTTTTT.

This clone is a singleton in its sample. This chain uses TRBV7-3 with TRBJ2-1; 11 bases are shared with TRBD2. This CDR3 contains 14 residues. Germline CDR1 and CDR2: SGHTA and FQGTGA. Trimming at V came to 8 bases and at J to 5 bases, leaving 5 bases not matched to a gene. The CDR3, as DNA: TGTGCCAGCGGAACTAGCGGGGGAAACAATGAGCAGTTCTTC. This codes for CASGTSGGNNEQFF.

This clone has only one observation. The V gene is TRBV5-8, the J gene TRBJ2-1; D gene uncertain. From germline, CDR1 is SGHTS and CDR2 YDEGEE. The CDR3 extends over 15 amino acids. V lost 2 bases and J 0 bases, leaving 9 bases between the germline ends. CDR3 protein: CASSFSSSSYNEQFF. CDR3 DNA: TGTGCCAGCAGCTTTTCTAGTAGCTCCTACAATGAGCAGTTCTTC.

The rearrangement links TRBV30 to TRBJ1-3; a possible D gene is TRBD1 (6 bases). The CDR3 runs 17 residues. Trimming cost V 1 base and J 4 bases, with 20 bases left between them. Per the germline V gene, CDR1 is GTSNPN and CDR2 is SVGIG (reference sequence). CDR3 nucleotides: TGTGCCTGGAGTGATGTACAGGGAAGAGGCCCGGGAAACACCATATATTTT. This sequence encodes CAWSDVQGRGPGNTIYF. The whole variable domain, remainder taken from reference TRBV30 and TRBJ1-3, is SQTIHQWPATLVQPVGSPLSLECTVEGTSNPNLYWYRQAAGRGLQLLFYSVGIGQISSEVPQNLSASRPQDRQFILSSKKLLLSDSGFYLCAWSDVQGRGPGNTIYFGEGSWLTVV.

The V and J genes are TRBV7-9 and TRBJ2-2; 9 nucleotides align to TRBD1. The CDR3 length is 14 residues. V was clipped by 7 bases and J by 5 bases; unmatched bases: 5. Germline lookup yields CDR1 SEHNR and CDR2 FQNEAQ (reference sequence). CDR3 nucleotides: TGTGCCAGCAACGAAGGACAGGGGACCGGGGAGCTGTTTTTT. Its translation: CASNEGQGTGELFF.

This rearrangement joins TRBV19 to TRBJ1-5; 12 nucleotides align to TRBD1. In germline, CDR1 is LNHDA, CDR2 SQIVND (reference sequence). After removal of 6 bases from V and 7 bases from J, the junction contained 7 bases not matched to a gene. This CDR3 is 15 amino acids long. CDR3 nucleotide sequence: TGTGCCAGTAGATGGGACAGGGGGCGAGGACAGCCCCAGCATTTT. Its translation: CASRWDRGRGQPQHF.

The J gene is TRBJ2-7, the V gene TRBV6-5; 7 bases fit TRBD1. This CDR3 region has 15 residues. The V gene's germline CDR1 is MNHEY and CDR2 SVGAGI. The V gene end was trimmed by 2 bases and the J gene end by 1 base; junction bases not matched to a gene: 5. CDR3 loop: CASSYLGQKSYEQYF. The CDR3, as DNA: TGTGCCAGCAGTTACCTGGGACAGAAATCCTACGAGCAGTACTTC.

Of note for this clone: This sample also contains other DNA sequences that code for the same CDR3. CDR3 coding DNA: TGTGCCAGCTCACCAGGACAGGATAGCAATCAGCCCCAGCATTTT. It encodes CASSPGQDSNQPQHF. The V gene is TRBV18, the J gene TRBJ1-5; 7 bases line up with TRBD1. This CDR3 is built from 15 residues. With 2 bases clipped from V and 0 bases from J, the junction kept 1 base outside the gene matches. Per germline, CDR1 KGHSH and CDR2 LQKENI.

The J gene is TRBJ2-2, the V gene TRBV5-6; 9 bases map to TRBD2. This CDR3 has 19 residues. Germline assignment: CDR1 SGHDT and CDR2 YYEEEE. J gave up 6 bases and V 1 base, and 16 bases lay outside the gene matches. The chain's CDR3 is CASSLLRAGGRVSPGELFF. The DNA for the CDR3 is TGTGCCAGCAGCTTGTTGCGAGCGGGGGGCCGGGTTTCCCCCGGGGAGCTGTTTTTT.

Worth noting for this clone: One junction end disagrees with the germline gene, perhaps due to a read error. CDR3 sequence (DNA): TGTGCTAGCAGCCCGGGACTCTCTGGAAACACCATATATTTT. The encoded protein is CASSPGLSGNTIYF. The V gene is TRBV7-7, the J gene TRBJ1-3, with D possibly being TRBD1 (5 bases). The CDR3 sequence is 14 residues long. The germline gives CDR1 SSHAT, CDR2 FNYEAQ (reference sequence).

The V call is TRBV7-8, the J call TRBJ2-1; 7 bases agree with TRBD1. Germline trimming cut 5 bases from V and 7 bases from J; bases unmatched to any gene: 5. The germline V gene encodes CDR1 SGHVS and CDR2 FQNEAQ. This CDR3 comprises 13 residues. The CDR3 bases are TGTGCCAGCAGCCGTGACAGGGTGAATGAGCAGTTCTTC. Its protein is CASSRDRVNEQFF.

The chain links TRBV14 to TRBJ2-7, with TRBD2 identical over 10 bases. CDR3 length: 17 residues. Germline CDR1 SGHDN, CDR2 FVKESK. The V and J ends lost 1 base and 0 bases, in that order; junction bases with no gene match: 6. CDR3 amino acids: CASSQALTSGPSYEQYF. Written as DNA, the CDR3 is TGTGCCAGCAGCCAAGCCCTGACTAGCGGGCCCTCCTACGAGCAGTACTTC.

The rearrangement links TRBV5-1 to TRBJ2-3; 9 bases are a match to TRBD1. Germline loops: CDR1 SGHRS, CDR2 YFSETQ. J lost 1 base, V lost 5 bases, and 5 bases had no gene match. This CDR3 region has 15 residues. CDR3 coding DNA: TGCGCCAGCAGTAGGACAGGGGCCCGCACAGATACGCAGTATTTT. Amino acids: CASSRTGARTDTQYF.

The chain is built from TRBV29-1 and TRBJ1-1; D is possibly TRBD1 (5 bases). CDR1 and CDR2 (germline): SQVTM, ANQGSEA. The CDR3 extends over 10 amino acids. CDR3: CSGGTNEAFF. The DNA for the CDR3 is TGCAGTGGAGGGACCAACGAAGCTTTCTTT.

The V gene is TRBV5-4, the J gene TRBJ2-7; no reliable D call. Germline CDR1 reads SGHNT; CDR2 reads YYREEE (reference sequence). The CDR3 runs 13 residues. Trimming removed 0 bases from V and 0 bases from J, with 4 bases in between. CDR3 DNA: TGTGCCAGCAGCTTGGCGGGCTCCTACGAGCAGTACTTC. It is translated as CASSLAGSYEQYF.

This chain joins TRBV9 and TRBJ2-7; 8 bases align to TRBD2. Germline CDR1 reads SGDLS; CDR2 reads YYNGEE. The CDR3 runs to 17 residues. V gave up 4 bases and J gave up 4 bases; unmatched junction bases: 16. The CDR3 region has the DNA TGTGCCAGCAGCCCCTCCCCTCTCTTTTTAGCGGGGTACGAGCAGTACTTC. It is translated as CASSPSPLFLAGYEQYF.

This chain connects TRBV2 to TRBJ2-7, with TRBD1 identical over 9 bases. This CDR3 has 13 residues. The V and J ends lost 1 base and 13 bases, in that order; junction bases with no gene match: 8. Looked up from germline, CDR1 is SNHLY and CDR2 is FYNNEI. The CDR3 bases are TGTGCCAGCAGTGAAGAAGCTAGGACAGGGGTTTACTTC. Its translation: CASSEEARTGVYF.

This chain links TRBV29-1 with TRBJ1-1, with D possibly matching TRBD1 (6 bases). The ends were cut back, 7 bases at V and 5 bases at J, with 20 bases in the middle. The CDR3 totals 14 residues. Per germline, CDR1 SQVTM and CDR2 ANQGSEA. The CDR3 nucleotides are TGCAGCGGGGCCTCGACAGGAGACGGTACTGAAGCTTTCTTT. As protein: CSGASTGDGTEAFF.

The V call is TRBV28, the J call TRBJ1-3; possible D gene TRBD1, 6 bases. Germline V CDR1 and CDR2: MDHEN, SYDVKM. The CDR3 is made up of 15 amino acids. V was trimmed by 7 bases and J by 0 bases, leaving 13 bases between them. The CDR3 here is CASIQTGHSGNTIYF. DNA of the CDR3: TGTGCCAGCATTCAGACAGGCCACTCTGGAAACACCATATATTTT.

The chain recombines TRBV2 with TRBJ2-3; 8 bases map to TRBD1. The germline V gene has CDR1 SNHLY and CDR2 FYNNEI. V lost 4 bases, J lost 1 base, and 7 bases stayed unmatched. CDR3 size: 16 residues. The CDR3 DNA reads TGTGCCAGCAGTGGAGACGCAGGGGGCGGCACAGATACGCAGTATTTT. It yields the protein CASSGDAGGGTDTQYF.

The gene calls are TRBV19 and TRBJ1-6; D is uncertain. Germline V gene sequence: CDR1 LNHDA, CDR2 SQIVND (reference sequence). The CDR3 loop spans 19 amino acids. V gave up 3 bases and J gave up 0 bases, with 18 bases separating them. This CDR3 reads CASSISRMPGSSYNSPLHF. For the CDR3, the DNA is TGTGCCAGTAGTATTTCGCGTATGCCCGGGAGCTCCTATAATTCACCCCTCCACTTT.

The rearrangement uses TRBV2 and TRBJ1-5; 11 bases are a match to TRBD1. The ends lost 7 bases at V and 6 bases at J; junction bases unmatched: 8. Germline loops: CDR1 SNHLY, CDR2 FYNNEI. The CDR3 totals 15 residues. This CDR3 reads CASKGQGAPGQPQHF. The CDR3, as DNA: TGTGCCAGCAAAGGACAGGGGGCGCCTGGTCAGCCCCAGCATTTT.

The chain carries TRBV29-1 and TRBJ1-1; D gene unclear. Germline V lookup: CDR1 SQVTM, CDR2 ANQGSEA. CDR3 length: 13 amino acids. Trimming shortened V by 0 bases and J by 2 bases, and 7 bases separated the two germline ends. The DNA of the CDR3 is TGCAGCGTTGAAGATCCGTCCAACACTGAAGCTTTCTTT. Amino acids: CSVEDPSNTEAFF.

CDR3 residues: CAWSGTGNYEQYF. The DNA of the CDR3 is TGTGCCTGGAGTGGGACAGGGAACTACGAGCAGTACTTC. The chain is built from TRBV30 and TRBJ2-7, with 8 bases that match TRBD1. Per germline, CDR1 GTSNPN and CDR2 SVGIG (reference sequence). This CDR3 is 13 amino acids long. Trimming cost V 1 base and J 3 bases; bases outside gene matches: 2.

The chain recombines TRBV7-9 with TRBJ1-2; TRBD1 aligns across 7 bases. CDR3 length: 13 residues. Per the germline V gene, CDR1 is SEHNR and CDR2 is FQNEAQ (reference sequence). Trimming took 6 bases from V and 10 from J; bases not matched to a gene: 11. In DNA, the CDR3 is TGTGCCAGCAGTTACCAGGGGGACGATTCCTACACCTTC. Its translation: CASSYQGDDSYTF.